Below are 7 T cell receptor beta chains sequenced from a single sample in a study of blood T cell repertoires in COVID-19 (dated by TCRdb to between 2020 and 2021). The receptor library was made with the immunoSEQ multiplex PCR assay. In TCRdb, the immuneACCESS table is reduced to in-frame sequences with V and J assigned. These tables do not hold every clone; where another copy was compared, an unresolved V gene accounts for under half, and the others remain unexplained. Within this sample are about 70,000 clones, with 75% to 85% of them counted one time only. Less than 8% of the sample is in the top ten clones. Sequencing was carried out using peripheral blood. The receptors were gathered from a man under 40 with COVID-19, enrolled during active disease.

This chain uses TRBV4-1 with TRBJ2-2; perhaps TRBD1 as D (6 bases). CDR1 is MGHRA, CDR2 YSYEKL, per germline. The V end was cut by 0 bases, the J end by 8 bases, with 10 bases between. This CDR3 spans 14 amino acids. As DNA, the CDR3 is TGCGCCAGCAGCCAAGATCTAGGGGGTGGGGAGCTGTTTTTT. Translated: CASSQDLGGGELFF.

This rearrangement joins TRBV7-8 to TRBJ1-1; D is perhaps TRBD1 (5 bases). Looked up from germline, CDR1 is SGHVS and CDR2 is FQNEAQ. Trimming removed 5 bases at V and 1 base at J, with 14 bases between. This CDR3 spans 15 amino acids. The CDR3 region has the DNA TGTGCCAGCAGCGCGGACATCCCTCCGAACACTGAAGCTTTCTTT. Encoded protein: CASSADIPPNTEAFF.

The chain has TRBV28 and TRBJ2-7; D is undetermined. The CDR3 runs to 11 residues. The V gene's germline CDR1 is MDHEN and CDR2 SYDVKM. V lost 10 bases and J 4 bases, leaving 11 bases between the germline ends. CDR3 amino acids: CATQRQYEQYF. The DNA for the CDR3 is TGTGCCACCCAGAGGCAATACGAGCAGTACTTC.

This chain connects TRBV3-1 (or the pseudogene TRBV3-2) to TRBJ1-6; 8 nucleotides align to TRBD1. In germline, CDR1 is LGHDT, CDR2 YNNKEL (reference sequence). The V and J ends lost 4 bases and 9 bases, in that order; junction bases with no gene match: 5. The CDR3 has 14 amino acids. This CDR3 is CASSRGQASSPLHF. DNA of the CDR3: TGTGCCAGCAGCCGGGGACAGGCTAGTTCACCCCTCCACTTT.

V gene TRBV6-6 combines with J gene TRBJ1-2; 8 nucleotides align to TRBD1. The CDR3 spans 17 residues. J lost 4 bases, V lost 5 bases, and 15 bases had no gene match. Per germline, CDR1 MNHNY and CDR2 SVGAGI (reference sequence). The CDR3 nucleotides are TGTGCCAGCAGTCGAAGGGAGGGAGGACAGGGAGGCTATGGCTACACCTTC. Its protein is CASSRREGGQGGYGYTF.

This clone appeared a single time. The CDR3 DNA sequence: TGTGCCAGCAGCTTGGAACTAGCGGGAGGAGAGACCCAGTACTTC. Protein product: CASSLELAGGETQYF. This sequence joins TRBV5-8 and TRBJ2-5, with 12 bases identical to TRBD2. Germline-derived CDR1 and CDR2 are SGHTS and YDEGEE. The CDR3 has 15 residues. Unmatched junction bases numbered 1, after V lost 0 bases and J lost 4 bases.

The chain uses TRBV14 and TRBJ1-6; TRBD1 is a possible D gene (5 bases). CDR1 and CDR2 from the germline V gene are SGHDN and FVKESK. The CDR3 spans 13 residues. The V gene lost 4 bases and the J gene lost 7 bases, with 8 bases spanning the gap. In nucleotides, the CDR3 is TGTGCCAGCAGCCCAGCAGGGAATTCACCCCTCCACTTT. Its translation: CASSPAGNSPLHF.